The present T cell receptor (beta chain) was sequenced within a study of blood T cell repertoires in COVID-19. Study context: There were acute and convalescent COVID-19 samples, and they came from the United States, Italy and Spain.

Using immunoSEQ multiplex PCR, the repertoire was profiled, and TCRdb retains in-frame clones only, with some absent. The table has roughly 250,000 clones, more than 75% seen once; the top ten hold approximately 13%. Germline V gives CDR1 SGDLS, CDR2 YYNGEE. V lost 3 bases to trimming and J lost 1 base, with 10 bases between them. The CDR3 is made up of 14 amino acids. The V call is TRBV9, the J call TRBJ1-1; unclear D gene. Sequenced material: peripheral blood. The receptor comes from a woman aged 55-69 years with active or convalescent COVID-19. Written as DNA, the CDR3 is TGTGCCAGCAGCGCCTCCCCCAGGAACACTGAAGCTTTCTTT. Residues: CASSASPRNTEAFF.